The 24 T cell receptor beta chains listed next were all sequenced from one sample in a study of T cells in Graves' hyperthyroidism and ophthalmopathy. The source material, RNA transcripts, was used to amplify TCR beta CDR3 regions. HTBI primers were used for first-round RT-PCR of the TCR CDR3. TCRdb recomputed calls from the multiplex PCR reads with MiXCR, one row per CDR3 protein. The table shows fewer than 400,000 distinct CDR3 sequences, with approximately 15% occurring only once. Sequencing was carried out using blood. The receptors come from a man aged 30 to 39 with Graves' hyperthyroidism.

The CDR3 loop reads CASGGVGEKLFF. CDR3 coding DNA: TGTGCCAGCGGGGGGGTTGGTGAAAAACTGTTTTTT. This sequence joins TRBV6-1 and TRBJ1-4; D might be TRBD1 (5 bases). Germline CDR1 MNHNS, CDR2 SASEGT. The germline V and J ends were trimmed by 8 bases and 7 bases, with 11 bases remaining between them. This CDR3 has 12 residues.

There are many counts of this clonotype. This chain joins TRBV19 and TRBJ1-1, with no clear D. The V gene lost 4 bases and the J gene lost 3 bases, with 12 bases spanning the gap. Germline CDR1 LNHDA, CDR2 SQIVND (reference sequence). CDR3 length: 14 residues. The CDR3 region has the DNA TGTGCCAGTAGTACAAGGGAAACCTACACTGAAGCTTTCTTT. It specifies CASSTRETYTEAFF.

The gene calls are TRBV5-1 and TRBJ2-3; tentatively, D is TRBD1 or TRBD2 (5 bases each). This CDR3 has 14 residues. V was cut by 0 bases and J by 4 bases, with 9 bases left in between. The germline CDR1 and CDR2 sequences are SGHRS and YFSETQ. CDR3 coding DNA: TGCGCCAGCAGCTTGGACGGGGCCGCAGATACGCAGTATTTT. Translated: CASSLDGAADTQYF.

This clonotype is a singleton in its sample. Possible read error: a much larger clone is one base away. The chain has TRBV2 and TRBJ2-5; 13 nucleotides line up with TRBD2. J lost 6 bases, V lost 4 bases, and 2 bases had no gene match. The CDR3 loop spans 14 amino acids. Germline assignment: CDR1 SNHLY and CDR2 FYNNEI. The CDR3 spells CASSGTSGRKTQYF. The CDR3, as DNA: TGTGCCAGCAGTGGGACTAGCGGGAGAAAGACCCAGTACTTC.

The chain combines TRBV9 with TRBJ2-3; D might be TRBD2 (6 bases). With 4 bases removed from V and 0 bases from J, the gap between germline ends came to 12 bases. Germline V gene lookup returns CDR1 SGDLS and CDR2 YYNGEE. The CDR3 is 15 residues long. CDR3 residues: CASSTSGPSTDTQYF. CDR3 bases: TGTGCCAGCAGCACCAGCGGGCCAAGCACAGATACGCAGTATTTT.

This chain joins TRBV9 and TRBJ2-3, with D maybe TRBD2 (6 bases). V was clipped by 4 bases and J by 1 base, with 19 bases between them. The V gene's germline CDR1 is SGDLS and CDR2 YYNGEE. This CDR3 has 17 amino acids. The CDR3 protein is CASSSKPGERGTDTQYF. As DNA, the CDR3 is TGTGCCAGCAGCTCAAAGCCGGGGGAGCGCGGCACAGATACGCAGTATTTT.

There are a few counts of this clonotype. This sequence joins TRBV18 and TRBJ2-7; no clear D gene. The CDR3 sequence is 15 residues long. V lost 8 bases to trimming and J lost 7 bases, with 24 bases between them. CDR1 and CDR2 (germline): KGHSH, LQKENI. The CDR3 loop is CASPLTLGPGDEQYF. CDR3 nucleotide sequence: TGTGCCAGCCCACTCACCTTGGGCCCTGGGGATGAGCAGTACTTC.

This clonotype showed up many times. The chain uses TRBV28 and TRBJ2-7, with 9 nucleotides matching TRBD1. The CDR3 is 15 amino acids. Germline CDR1 MDHEN, CDR2 SYDVKM. V shed 6 bases, J shed 1 base, and the junction held 7 bases outside the gene matches. The CDR3 here is CASRLRDRASYEQYF. The DNA for the CDR3 is TGTGCCAGCAGACTCCGGGACAGGGCATCCTACGAGCAGTACTTC.

Points on this clonotype: Being one base from a much bigger clone, this may be a read error. The chain links TRBV2 to TRBJ2-1, with D unresolved. The CDR3 contains 12 residues. The germline CDR1 and CDR2 sequences are SNHLY and FYNNEI. The CDR3 region has the DNA TGTACCAGCAGGTTAGTCAATAATGAGCAGTTCTTC. It yields the protein CTSRLVNNEQFF.

With respect to this clonotype: Being one base from a much bigger clone, this may be a read error. V is TRBV13 and J is TRBJ2-1; D unresolved. CDR1 and CDR2 (germline): PRHDT, FYEKMQ (reference sequence). This CDR3 region has 14 residues. CDR3 sequence: CASSGGRTNNDQFF. The CDR3 coding sequence is TGTGCCAGCAGTGGTGGACGTACCAACAATGATCAGTTCTTC.

This rearrangement joins TRBV19 to TRBJ1-4, with 9 bases fitting TRBD1. Germline CDR1 is LNHDA and CDR2 is SQIVND (reference sequence). V shed 6 bases, J shed 7 bases, and the junction held 15 bases outside the gene matches. The CDR3 sequence is 17 residues long. This chain's CDR3 is CASSKDTYRGRAEKLFF. The CDR3 DNA reads TGTGCCAGTAGCAAAGACACTTACAGGGGGCGGGCTGAAAAACTGTTTTTT. The full variable domain, rest sourced from reference TRBV19 and TRBJ1-4, is DGGITQSPKYLFRKEGQNVTLSCEQNLNHDAMYWYRQDPGQGLRLIYYSQIVNDFQKGDIAEGYSVSREKKESFPLTVTSAQKNPTAFYLCASSKDTYRGRAEKLFFGSGTQLSVL.

This clonotype was picked up a small number of times. Its ends do not fully match the called genes, so a read error is possible. J is TRBJ2-7 and V is TRBV6-9, with 7 nucleotides matching TRBD2. This CDR3 is 19 amino acids long. Looked up from germline, CDR1 is MNHGY and CDR2 is SVAAGI. This CDR3 reads CARESNLLASLRRAYEQYF. In DNA form, the CDR3 reads TGCGCCAGAGAAAGCAACCTACTAGCGTCACTAAGGCGGGCTTACGAGCAGTACTTC.

This clonotype has a count of ten or more. The genes are TRBV2 and TRBJ2-2; 11 nucleotides agree with TRBD2. CDR1 and CDR2 (germline): SNHLY, FYNNEI. CDR3 size: 13 residues. V lost 7 bases and J lost 7; bases outside the gene matches: 2. In DNA form, the CDR3 reads TGTGCCAGCAAGACTAGCGGGATCGGGGAGCTGTTTTTT. Protein sequence: CASKTSGIGELFF.

A remark on this clonotype: A much larger clone differs by one base, so this may be a read error. The chain combines TRBV28 with TRBJ2-7; tentatively, D is TRBD1 (5 bases). The CDR3 has 12 amino acids. Germline CDR1 MDHEN, CDR2 SYDVKM. V gave up 6 bases and J gave up 3 bases, with 9 bases separating them. CDR3 coding DNA: TGTGCCAGCAGCACGACAGTCTACGAGCAGTACTTC. This translates into CASSTTVYEQYF.

This clonotype was picked up many times. The V call is TRBV20-1, the J call TRBJ2-3; the match to TRBD2 covers 9 bases. The V gene end was trimmed by 6 bases and the J gene end by 6 bases; junction bases not matched to a gene: 7. The germline gives CDR1 DFQATT, CDR2 SNEGSKA (reference sequence). The CDR3 extends over 13 amino acids. The CDR3 reads CSAEREVRDTQYF. The CDR3 DNA is TGCAGTGCCGAGCGGGAGGTCAGGGATACGCAGTATTTT.

This sequence joins TRBV20-1 and TRBJ2-6, with a weak D call TRBD2 (5 bases). In germline, CDR1 is DFQATT, CDR2 SNEGSKA (reference sequence). The CDR3 loop spans 14 amino acids. V was clipped by 3 bases and J by 1 base, with 7 bases between them. The CDR3 nucleotides are TGCAGTGCTAGCGAGGGTTCTGGGGCCAACGTCCTGACTTTC. Translation: CSASEGSGANVLTF.

This clonotype was observed at least ten times. The V gene is TRBV6-1, the J gene TRBJ1-1, with D maybe TRBD1 (5 bases). The length of the CDR3 is 13 residues. Between the trimmed V and J ends, which lost 6 bases and 3 bases, there was a span of 11 bases. Germline V gene sequence: CDR1 MNHNS, CDR2 SASEGT. CDR3 bases: TGTGCCAGCAGGAGGGGACGGGACACTGAAGCTTTCTTT. This sequence encodes CASRRGRDTEAFF.

This clonotype occurred a few times. The genes are TRBV29-1 and TRBJ2-2; the D gene is possibly TRBD1 (5 bases). The length of the CDR3 is 14 residues. Germline CDR1 reads SQVTM; CDR2 reads ANQGSEA. Between the trimmed V and J ends, which lost 6 bases and 0 bases, there was a span of 11 bases. This CDR3 is CSVRTFANTGELFF. CDR3 coding DNA: TGCAGCGTCCGGACATTCGCGAACACCGGGGAGCTGTTTTTT.

This clonotype was seen repeatedly, ten times or more. This chain joins TRBV7-2 and TRBJ2-5; D tentatively reads TRBD1 or TRBD2 (5 bases each). CDR3 length: 14 amino acids. Deletions cut 7 bases from V and 2 bases from J, with 14 bases between. Per germline, CDR1 SGHTA and CDR2 FQGNSA. The CDR3 region is CASTDRGRQETQYF. In nucleotides, the CDR3 is TGTGCCAGCACCGATAGGGGACGTCAAGAGACCCAGTACTTC. Variable domain in full (rest from reference TRBV7-2 and TRBJ2-5): GAGVSQSPSNKVTEKGKDVELRCDPISGHTALYWYRQSLGQGLEFLIYFQGNSAPDKSGLPSDRFSAERTGGSVSTLTIQRTQQEDSAVYLCASTDRGRQETQYFGPGTRLLVL.

The sample holds a few counts of this clonotype. The rearrangement uses TRBV19 and TRBJ1-4; D uncertain. CDR3 length: 15 amino acids. Trimming removed 3 bases at V and 4 bases at J, with 12 bases between. CDR1 and CDR2 (germline): LNHDA, SQIVND (reference sequence). This CDR3 is CASSINPGVNEKLFF. Written as DNA, the CDR3 is TGTGCCAGTAGTATCAATCCGGGAGTTAATGAAAAACTGTTTTTT.

In this sample, this clonotype turned up many times. The chain uses TRBV2 and TRBJ1-1; D ambiguous. There are 14 residues in the CDR3. The germline V gene has CDR1 SNHLY and CDR2 FYNNEI. Trimming removed 8 bases from V and 5 bases from J, with 18 bases in between. CDR3: CASHFITLGTEAFF. For the CDR3, the DNA is TGTGCCAGCCATTTTATAACATTAGGGACTGAAGCTTTCTTT.

The chain employs TRBV11-1 and TRBJ2-3; possibly TRBD1 for D (5 bases). V lost 5 bases, J lost 4 bases, and 10 bases lay in between. The CDR3 has 13 residues. Germline V gene lookup returns CDR1 SGHAT and CDR2 FQDESV (reference sequence). The CDR3 region is CASSLHRPDTQYF. The CDR3 DNA reads as TGTGCCAGCAGCCTTCACAGGCCAGATACGCAGTATTTT.

The chain carries TRBV20-1 and TRBJ2-7; TRBD2 aligns across 7 bases. The CDR3 consists of 14 residues. After removal of 3 bases from V and 4 bases from J, the junction contained 9 bases not matched to a gene. The germline V gene encodes CDR1 DFQATT and CDR2 SNEGSKA (reference sequence). The CDR3 region has the DNA TGCAGTGCTAGCCCCGCTAGCGGACCTTACGAGCAGTACTTC. Amino acids: CSASPASGPYEQYF.

This clonotype was observed at least ten times. The chain carries TRBV12-5 and TRBJ2-3; 8 bases are shared with TRBD2. The V segment lost 5 bases and the J segment 6 bases; nucleotides outside the gene matches: 4. This CDR3 is built from 13 residues. Germline values: CDR1 LGHNT, CDR2 FRNRAP. This chain's CDR3 is CASGAGGADTQYF. The DNA of the CDR3 is TGTGCTAGTGGTGCGGGGGGCGCTGATACGCAGTATTTT.